This TCR beta chain was recovered during a study of T cell clonality in common variable immunodeficiency. Study findings and constraints: Fewer TCRbeta clones were shared among CVID subjects than controls.

This table comes from immunoSEQ multiplex PCR, and its TCRdb copy is limited to in-frame clones, with some not included. The profile covers 30,000 to 40,000 clones, none occurring a single time. Ten or more counts support this clone. The antigen is not known. This TCR came from a person aged 18 to 70 in good health. Sequenced material: peripheral blood mononuclear cells.

The sequenced part of the CDR3 DNA is TGTGCCAGTAGTATGGGTGGCGGCAGTGAGACC. Its protein product is CASSMGGGSET. The CDR3 reads in full as CASSMGGGSETQYF. This chain joins TRBV19 and TRBJ2-5; no firm D call. The missing CDR3 end, 3 residues past where the read stops, is filled in from the germline J gene. There are 14 residues in the CDR3. CDR1 is LNHDA and CDR2 is SQIVND in the germline V gene (reference sequence). Between the trimmed V and J ends, which lost 3 bases and 5 bases, there was a span of 13 bases.